This T cell receptor (beta chain) was identified during a study of CD8 T cells in Susac syndrome. The authors reverse transcribed roughly 0.5 to 1 ug RNA with random hexamers. TCRdb analysed the immunoSEQ multiplex PCR reads with MiXCR anew, one entry per CDR3 protein. The sample records hundreds of thousands of distinct CDR3 sequences, 85% being singletons. Looked up from germline, CDR1 is MDHEN and CDR2 is SYDVKM. This CDR3 spans 16 amino acids. V lost 6 bases, J lost 6 bases, and 23 bases lay in between. Peripheral blood CD8+ and CD4+ T cells were profiled by TCR beta sequencing. This clonotype was obtained from a human donor with multiple sclerosis. V usage is TRBV28 and J usage is TRBJ1-1; the D gene is possibly TRBD1 (5 bases). The specimen sequenced was CD8+ T cells from PBMCs. CDR3 loop: CASSSNYEDSLPEAFF. The CDR3 DNA is TGTGCCAGCAGCTCCAACTACGAAGACAGTTTACCTGAAGCTTTCTTT.